These T cell receptor beta chains were read from a single sample in a study of cytomegalovirus exposure and HLA in healthy donors. This table comes from immunoSEQ multiplex PCR, and its TCRdb copy is limited to in-frame clones, with some not included. The data hold some 140,000 clones, with approximately 74% observed a single time. The material sequenced was PBMCs. The receptors shown here come from a man between 18 and 29 years old in good health and CMV-seronegative. Both conserved end residues are part of each CDR3. The D gene is left open where the match is weak. Some rows have no size entry. The others give once, few or many, or a class for an expanded clone.

clone_size	j_call	v_call	d_call	cdr3_nt	cdr3_aa
.	TRBJ2-7	TRBV6-1	.	TGTGCCAGCAGTGAAGCTTCCAGATACGAGCAGTACTTC	CASSEASRYEQYF
.	TRBJ1-5	TRBV5-8	.	TGTGCCAGCAGCGGGAGATTGGGGTTTAACAATCAGCCCCAGCATTTT	CASSGRLGFNNQPQHF
few	TRBJ1-2	TRBV5-1	.	TGCGCCAGCAGTTCGCTCGGGGGTCCTAACTATGGCTACACCTTC	CASSSLGGPNYGYTF
.	TRBJ2-7	TRBV5-6	TRBD2	TGTGCCAGCAGTCCTTGGCCCGGGACTAGCGGGGTGGACGAGCAGTACTTC	CASSPWPGTSGVDEQYF
.	TRBJ1-2	TRBV27	.	TGTGCCAGCAGTCCGGGACTGCTCTATGGCTACACCTTC	CASSPGLLYGYTF
.	TRBJ2-7	TRBV7-9	TRBD1	TGTGCCAGCAGCCCCGGGACAGGGACGCGGGTCGAGCAGTACTTC	CASSPGTGTRVEQYF
.	TRBJ1-2	TRBV11-2	TRBD1	TGTGCCAGCAGCCCCCAGGGGGAAGGACTCTATGGCTACACCTTC	CASSPQGEGLYGYTF
.	TRBJ1-1	TRBV5-4	.	TGTGCCAGCAGCAGCAGGATTACTGAAGCTTTCTTT	CASSSRITEAFF
.	TRBJ2-1	TRBV5-1	TRBD1	TGCGCCAGCAGCTCACACCGACAGGGAACAACCGACAATGAGCAGTTCTTC	CASSSHRQGTTDNEQFF
.	TRBJ2-7	TRBV15	.	TGTGCCACCAGCAGGCCTGGCGGGATCGAGCAGTACTTC	CATSRPGGIEQYF
.	TRBJ2-5	TRBV9	.	TGTGCCAGCAGCGTCTTAGCCGGGGAGACCCAGTACTTC	CASSVLAGETQYF
.	TRBJ2-2	TRBV10-1	TRBD1	TGCGCCAGCAGTGAGTCGTTGACCGACAGGGGGGACACCGGGGAGCTGTTTTTT	CASSESLTDRGDTGELFF
.	TRBJ2-3	TRBV7-3	TRBD2	TGTGCCAGCAGCCCGTTGGGTAGCGGGAGTGATACGCAGTATTTT	CASSPLGSGSDTQYF
.	TRBJ2-7	TRBV7-9	.	TGTGCCAGCAGCTCCCCCCGTCTCGACGAGCAGTACTTC	CASSSPRLDEQYF
.	TRBJ1-3	TRBV6-5	.	TGTGCCAGCAGTTACTCCTCGTTCTCTGGAAACACCATATATTTT	CASSYSSFSGNTIYF
.	TRBJ2-2	TRBV11-2	TRBD1	TGTGCCAGCAGCTTAGTTTACGCAGGGGGAACCGGGGAGCTGTTTTTT	CASSLVYAGGTGELFF
.	TRBJ1-4	TRBV28	.	TGTGCCAGCAGTTTATTTTACAGGGCAACTAATGAAAAACTGTTTTTT	CASSLFYRATNEKLFF
.	TRBJ2-7	TRBV5-1	TRBD1	TGCGCCAGCAGCCCTGTCCCAGGGACAGTTAACTACGAGCAGTACTTC	CASSPVPGTVNYEQYF
.	TRBJ1-1	TRBV6-1	.	TGTGCCAGCAGTGAAGCGCTTCCAGGGTTGAACACTGAAGCTTTCTTT	CASSEALPGLNTEAFF
.	TRBJ2-7	TRBV5-4	.	TGTGCCAGCAGCCCCGGCGTCAGCGGTTCCTACGAGCAGTACTTC	CASSPGVSGSYEQYF
.	TRBJ2-5	TRBV11-3	TRBD2	TGTGCCAGCAGCTTAGGACTAGCGGGAGAGACCCAGTACTTC	CASSLGLAGETQYF
.	TRBJ1-3	TRBV28	.	TGTGCCAGCAGTGCACCGGGACACAACTCTGGAAACACCATATATTTT	CASSAPGHNSGNTIYF
.	TRBJ2-3	TRBV19	TRBD2	TGTGCCAGTAGTAAATTCTTTCGGCGGGGGGAAACAGATACGCAGTATTTT	CASSKFFRRGETDTQYF
.	TRBJ1-2	TRBV6-5	.	TGTGCCAGCAGGGATAGGAGCTATGGCTACACCTTC	CASRDRSYGYTF
.	TRBJ2-1	TRBV6-1	TRBD1	TGTGCCAGCAGTGAAAGGGGACAGGGAGGATTAGGTGAGCAGTTCTTC	CASSERGQGGLGEQFF
few	TRBJ2-4	TRBV6-1	.	TGTGCCAGCAGTGAAGATTGGTGGGGCCTGAATAAAAACAGTCAGTACTTC	CASSEDWWGLNKNSQYF
.	TRBJ1-5	TRBV18	.	TGTGCCAGCTCACCGGCCCGCAATCAGCCCCAGCATTTT	CASSPARNQPQHF
.	TRBJ2-5	TRBV4-3	TRBD2	TGCGCCAGCAGCCAAGCTACCACCAGTTTGGCGGGAGGGGAGACCCAGTACTTC	CASSQATTSLAGGETQYF
few	TRBJ2-1	TRBV7-9	.	TGTGCCAGCAGCGCCAACCTCGGACTCCTCGAACCTGAGCAGTTCTTC	CASSANLGLLEPEQFF
.	TRBJ2-1	TRBV4-1	TRBD2	TGCGCCAGCAGCCTCGGGACTAGCGGGGGCCTTAGCTCCTACAATGAGCAGTTCTTC	CASSLGTSGGLSSYNEQFF